The clone carrying this TCR beta chain was observed a single time. Its antigen is still unknown. Trimming stripped 3 bases from V and 5 bases from J, with 11 bases between. The CDR3 has 14 amino acids. Per the germline V gene, CDR1 is KGHSH and CDR2 is LQKENI. Clones were sequenced by immunoSEQ multiplex PCR, and TCRdb holds only the in-frame ones, with some missing. This sample carries some 95,000 clones, 90% to 95% of them seen once, and the ten largest clones take 0.51%. This record comes from a study of OX40 agonist ivuxolimab in advanced cancers. In the study overall: Cancers in dose escalation were hepatocellular, melanoma, renal cell and head and neck. Overall study results and limits: Some of the lowest clonal expansion was seen in partial responders at 0.1-3.0 mg/kg.

The sequenced sample was CD4+ or CD8+ T cells sorted from blood, obtained in a trial of the OX40 agonist ivuxolimab. This rearrangement joins TRBV18 to TRBJ2-1; possible D gene TRBD2, 7 bases. The TCR comes from an adult with an advanced solid tumor such as melanoma, head and neck, liver or kidney cancer. The CDR3 nucleotides are TGTGCCAGCTCACCTGGCGGGGGCAACAATGAGCAGTTCTTC. Its protein product is CASSPGGGNNEQFF.